This TCR beta chain derives from a study of shared clonotypes between healthy human individuals. As concerns this clone: Its specificity is not known.

Study observations and caveats: Naive CD4 clonotypes overlapped across a handful of donors at around 5%. Represented diversity, genetic and exposure-history alike, was limited by few donors.

Produced via immunoSEQ multiplex PCR; TCRdb's table is partial and in-frame only. The sample comprises roughly 2.5 million clones, just over 90% of which are singletons, and 0.14% rests with the top ten. This sequence was found in a man between 18 and 35 years old in good health. The specimen sequenced was naive CD4+ T cells sorted from blood. Subset indicated: CD45RA+ positively selected.

Here the CDR3 DNA reads TGTGCCAGCAGCTCCGGGGACGTCTACGAGCAGTACTTC. It translates to CASSSGDVYEQYF. V gene TRBV13 combines with J gene TRBJ2-5; the D gene could be TRBD1 or TRBD2 (5 bases each). The closer fit of TRBJ2-7 to the DNA end suggests the J call may be wrong. Germline loops: CDR1 PRHDT, CDR2 FYEKMQ (reference sequence). CDR3 size: 13 residues.